A selection of T cell receptor beta chains follows, all from one sample in a study of blood T cell repertoires in COVID-19. Assay: immunoSEQ multiplex PCR; the TCRdb copy retains only in-frame clones and omits some. Altogether about 400,000 clones are present, roughly 86% being singletons, with the ten largest covering 1.9%. The specimen was PBMCs or T cells enriched from blood (not recorded which). The receptors come from a man aged 35 to 55 in a cohort exposed to, infected with or recovered from COVID-19 (not recorded which). The CDR3 runs from the conserved cysteine through the conserved F or W. Each record gives: V gene, D gene, J gene, CDR3 length, clone size, CDR3 DNA, CDR3 protein. A D gene is named only where the DNA matches it firmly. Expanded clones are given a class, and other clones once, few, many or no size at all.

TRBV9	NA	TRBJ1-2	16	NA	TGTGCCAGCAGCATAGCAACCGGGACTCACAACTATGGCTACACCTTC	CASSIATGTHNYGYTF
TRBV28	NA	TRBJ2-7	12	once	TGTGCCAGCAGGTTACACAGCTACGAGCAGTACTTC	CASRLHSYEQYF
TRBV13	TRBD1	TRBJ2-5	16	NA	TGTGCCAGCAGCTCCCGACAGGGGGTTTTCCAAGAGACCCAGTACTTC	CASSSRQGVFQETQYF
TRBV27	NA	TRBJ1-1	16	NA	TGTGCCAGCAGTTTAAACAGGGCGGTCGGGAACACTGAAGCTTTCTTT	CASSLNRAVGNTEAFF
TRBV11-1	TRBD1	TRBJ1-1	14	NA	TGTGCCAGCAGCTCAGGGACAGGGAACACTGAAGCTTTCTTT	CASSSGTGNTEAFF
TRBV5-1	TRBD2	TRBJ2-5	14	NA	TGCGCCAGCAGCTACCGGGACTATCAAGAGACCCAGTACTTC	CASSYRDYQETQYF
TRBV3-1/TRBV3-2	NA	TRBJ2-1	15	NA	TGTGCCAGCAGCCACCACTTAAGCTCCTACAATGAGCAGTTCTTC	CASSHHLSSYNEQFF
TRBV28	NA	TRBJ2-1	16	NA	TGTGCCAGCAGATTCGACACAGGGCGATCCTACAATGAGCAGTTCTTC	CASRFDTGRSYNEQFF
TRBV7-2	NA	TRBJ2-1	15	NA	TGTGCCAGCAGCCTCGTGGGGAGCTCCTACAATGAGCAGTTCTTC	CASSLVGSSYNEQFF
TRBV5-5	NA	TRBJ2-5	17	once	TGTGCCAGCAGCTTGGATCCTACAGGGACGACTCAAGAGACCCAGTACTTC	CASSLDPTGTTQETQYF
TRBV7-9	TRBD1	TRBJ2-3	14	NA	TGTGCCAGCACCGGACAGGGTGGCTCATATACGCAGTATTTT	CASTGQGGSYTQYF
TRBV5-6	NA	TRBJ1-2	13	NA	TGTGCCAGCAGCTTGGGTGGGGCGCGGGGCTACACCTTC	CASSLGGARGYTF
TRBV21-1	NA	TRBJ2-1	17	NA	TGTGCCAGCAGCAAAGAATCTGTCGACAGGGCTTACAATGAGCAGTTCTTC	CASSKESVDRAYNEQFF
TRBV19	TRBD1	TRBJ2-7	15	NA	TGTGCCAGTAGTACTCTGACAGGGGAGGCCTACGAGCAGTACTTC	CASSTLTGEAYEQYF
TRBV25-1	NA	TRBJ2-7	15	NA	TGTGCCAGCAGTGAATTCGGAGCCTCTTCCTACGAGCAGTACTTC	CASSEFGASSYEQYF
TRBV5-1	TRBD1	TRBJ1-1	14	NA	TGCGCCAGCAGCTTCGACAGGGCCGACACTGAAGCTTTCTTT	CASSFDRADTEAFF
TRBV11-2	TRBD1	TRBJ1-6	15	NA	TGTGCCAGCAGCCCTGACAGGGTGGGAAGTTCACCCCTCCACTTT	CASSPDRVGSSPLHF
TRBV9	NA	TRBJ2-2	15	once	TGTGCCAGCAGCGTATCTAGCGCGTACACCGGGGAGCTGTTTTTT	CASSVSSAYTGELFF
TRBV7-9	TRBD1	TRBJ1-1	16	NA	TGTGCCAGCAGCTCAACGGACAGGGCCTTCAACACTGAAGCTTTCTTT	CASSSTDRAFNTEAFF
TRBV9	NA	TRBJ2-3	15	NA	TGTGCCAGCAGCGACTCGGTCCTAGCAACAGATACGCAGTATTTT	CASSDSVLATDTQYF
TRBV6-2/TRBV6-3	TRBD2	TRBJ2-5	16	NA	TGTGCCAGCAGTGGAATAGGGACTAGCGTTTCTGAGACCCAGTACTTC	CASSGIGTSVSETQYF
TRBV10-1	TRBD1	TRBJ1-1	14	NA	TGCGCCAGCGCGGACAGGGTACCGAACACTGAAGCTTTCTTT	CASADRVPNTEAFF
TRBV7-9	TRBD2	TRBJ2-1	17	NA	TGTGCCAGCAGCTTAGGGGTGGGGCTAGCGGCAAACAATGAGCAGTTCTTC	CASSLGVGLAANNEQFF
TRBV19	NA	TRBJ1-2	14	NA	TGTGCCATCCGGAGCAGGGACTTGGACTATGGCTACACCTTC	CAIRSRDLDYGYTF
TRBV7-2	NA	TRBJ1-2	14	NA	TGTGCCAGCAGCTTAGCTCGGACAGAGATTGGCTACACCTTC	CASSLARTEIGYTF
TRBV18	TRBD1	TRBJ1-5	13	NA	TGTGCCAGCTCACCCGACAGGGATCAGCCCCAGCATTTT	CASSPDRDQPQHF
TRBV28	NA	TRBJ2-7	15	NA	TGTGCCAGCAGACCCGACAGACCCGCAAAAATCGAGCAGTACTTC	CASRPDRPAKIEQYF
TRBV5-1	TRBD2	TRBJ2-7	15	NA	TGCGCCAGCAGCTTCCATCGGACTAGCGTTTACGAGCAGTACTTC	CASSFHRTSVYEQYF
TRBV6-4	NA	TRBJ2-5	13	NA	TGTGCCAGCAGTGGTTCTACCGGGGAGACCCAGTACTTC	CASSGSTGETQYF
TRBV19	TRBD2	TRBJ2-7	15	NA	TGTGCCAGTAGTATTTGGGCGGGAGAAGAAGGGGAGCAGTACTTC	CASSIWAGEEGEQYF
TRBV19	TRBD2	TRBJ2-7	15	NA	TGTGCCAGTAGTATGCTAGCGGGAAGCTTAAGCGAGCAGTACTTC	CASSMLAGSLSEQYF
TRBV11-2	NA	TRBJ1-1	13	NA	TGTGCCAGCAGCGTACAGGGGAACACTGAAGCTTTCTTT	CASSVQGNTEAFF
TRBV28	NA	TRBJ1-2	13	once	TGTGCCAGCAGTTCGCCAGGGCCCCTCTCCTACACCTTC	CASSSPGPLSYTF
TRBV9	TRBD2	TRBJ2-6	17	NA	TGTGCCAGCAGCCCCCTAGCGGGTCTCTCTGGGGCCAACGTCCTGACTTTC	CASSPLAGLSGANVLTF
TRBV10-3	NA	TRBJ1-4	13	NA	TGTGCCGCCACCGGGTCAATAAATGAAAAACTGTTTTTT	CAATGSINEKLFF
TRBV14	TRBD1	TRBJ2-7	13	NA	TGTGCCAGCAGCCACAGGGGGAGTTACGAGCAGTACTTC	CASSHRGSYEQYF
TRBV28	NA	TRBJ1-6	12	NA	TGTGCCAGCAACAAACACCCTGGACCCCTCCACTTT	CASNKHPGPLHF
TRBV10-2	NA	TRBJ1-1	16	NA	TGCGCCAGCAGCATAGGGACTAGGGTACGGTACACTGAAGCTTTCTTT	CASSIGTRVRYTEAFF
TRBV7-9	TRBD1	TRBJ1-4	15	NA	TGTGCCAGCAGCTTAACCCGGGACAGGGGTGAAAAACTGTTTTTT	CASSLTRDRGEKLFF
TRBV7-2	NA	TRBJ2-5	13	once	TGTGCCAGCAGTGTGAGGGGGGGAGAGACCCAGTACTTC	CASSVRGGETQYF
TRBV6-5	NA	TRBJ1-5	12	NA	TGTGCCACCGGACTGATCAATCAGCCCCAGCATTTT	CATGLINQPQHF
TRBV27	TRBD1	TRBJ2-3	14	NA	TGTGCCAGCAGTCAGGGACAGGTTCCAGATACGCAGTATTTT	CASSQGQVPDTQYF
TRBV19	NA	TRBJ1-6	12	NA	TGTGCCAGTAGTATCGGGAACTCACCCCTCCACTTT	CASSIGNSPLHF
TRBV5-4	TRBD1	TRBJ1-1	15	NA	TGTGCCAGCAGCGCGATAACAGGGGGCGGCACTGAAGCTTTCTTT	CASSAITGGGTEAFF
TRBV7-9	NA	TRBJ1-2	14	NA	TGTGCCAGCAGCTTAATGGCAGCTAACTATGGCTACACCTTC	CASSLMAANYGYTF
TRBV7-2	NA	TRBJ1-6	17	NA	TGTGCCAGCAGCTTAGTTCGGGGAAGCTCCTATAATTCACCCCTCCACTTT	CASSLVRGSSYNSPLHF
TRBV15	NA	TRBJ2-7	13	NA	TGTGCCACCAGCAAATTCAGAGGATACGAGCAGTACTTC	CATSKFRGYEQYF